This T cell receptor (beta chain) was identified during a study of blood T cell repertoires in COVID-19. About the study: Sites in the United States, Italy and Spain provided acute and convalescent COVID-19 samples. From T cells, B-cell-depleted T cells, or PBMCs came the material, which was cDNA or gDNA.

CDR3 size: 13 residues. V was cut by 0 bases and J by 6 bases, with 7 bases left in between. Germline values: CDR1 SGDLS, CDR2 YYNGEE. Per the original data handling: By means of reference gene primer amplification, nucleated cell counts were estimated. Produced via immunoSEQ multiplex PCR; TCRdb's table is partial and in-frame only. The V and J calls and clone size were taken over from that table, and D and trimming were inferred from the DNA. The repertoire includes around 200,000 clones, approximately 84% of them detected once, and approximately 6% sits in the top ten. The source material was peripheral blood. The TCR comes from a man of 80 years or more with acute or convalescent COVID-19. The chain employs TRBV9 and TRBJ2-1; D not certain. The CDR3 nucleotides are TGTGCCAGCAGCGTAGTACAGTCCAATGAGCAGTTCTTC. It translates to CASSVVQSNEQFF.